This TCR beta chain is from a study of T cell responses to AZD1222 COVID-19 vaccine. There are 16 residues in the CDR3. Germline trimming cut 3 bases from V and 1 base from J; bases unmatched to any gene: 9. Repertoires were generated with immunoSEQ multiplex PCR, while TCRdb's copy carries only in-frame clones and drops some. Of tens of thousands of clones in the sample, roughly 90% are singletons; the top ten hold over 1.3%. Specimen: peripheral blood, collected 28 days after the second AZD1222 dose. The chain recombines TRBV5-7 with TRBJ2-7; 8 nucleotides agree with TRBD1. TRBV5-7 is given ORF status, its function remaining uncertain. The sequence derives from an adult who received the AZD1222 COVID-19 vaccine. CDR3 sequence (DNA): TGTGCCAGCAGCTGTGTCCAGGGACAGGAGTCCTACGAGCAGTACTTC. Protein product: CASSCVQGQESYEQYF.